This T cell receptor (beta chain) was sequenced for a study of control samples from healthy donors and cancer patients. CDR1 and CDR2 (germline): GTSNPN, SVGIG (reference sequence). This CDR3 contains 16 residues. Deletions cut 5 bases from V and 9 bases from J, with 29 bases between. Assay used: immunoSEQ multiplex PCR; TCRdb lists only in-frame clones, some missing. The sample carries more than 100,000 clones, about nine tenths recorded once. Specimen: blood. The chain links TRBV30 to TRBJ2-7; possibly TRBD1 for D (5 bases). The source of this sequence is a young man in good health. The CDR3 nucleotides are TGTGCCTGGGGGCCCTCACGTCCAACGGTCCAGGGTTTGCAGTACTTC. Amino acid sequence: CAWGPSRPTVQGLQYF.